The subject of this entry is one T cell receptor beta chain. Its antigen is currently unknown. Extraction of RNA preceded its reverse transcription into cDNA, which served as the sequencing template. Some clones are missing from TCRdb's copy, which holds only in-frame ones; the method was immunoSEQ multiplex PCR. The sample holds 170,000 or so clones, roughly 60% seen once. CDR3 length: 16 residues. CDR1 and CDR2 (germline): SGHRS, YFSETQ. With 0 bases clipped from V and 4 bases from J, the junction kept 7 bases outside the gene matches. This entry comes from a study of CD8+ T cells in alopecia areata. Study-wide context: Each of the treated patients was given oral tofacitinib, 5 to 10 mg twice daily, for moderate-to-severe alopecia areata. Points from the study as a whole: Besides other cells, scalp samples also yield sequences of resident alphabeta T cells from normal skin.

From alopecia areata patients, lesional scalp punch biopsies and peripheral blood were collected. The sequenced sample was CD4+ T cells sorted from blood, obtained at week 0. The chain links TRBV5-1 to TRBJ2-3; 8 bases map to TRBD2. This receptor was obtained from a human donor with alopecia areata. The CDR3 here is CASSLEVSGAADTQYF. The CDR3 DNA is TGCGCCAGCAGCTTGGAGGTTAGCGGGGCCGCAGATACGCAGTATTTT.